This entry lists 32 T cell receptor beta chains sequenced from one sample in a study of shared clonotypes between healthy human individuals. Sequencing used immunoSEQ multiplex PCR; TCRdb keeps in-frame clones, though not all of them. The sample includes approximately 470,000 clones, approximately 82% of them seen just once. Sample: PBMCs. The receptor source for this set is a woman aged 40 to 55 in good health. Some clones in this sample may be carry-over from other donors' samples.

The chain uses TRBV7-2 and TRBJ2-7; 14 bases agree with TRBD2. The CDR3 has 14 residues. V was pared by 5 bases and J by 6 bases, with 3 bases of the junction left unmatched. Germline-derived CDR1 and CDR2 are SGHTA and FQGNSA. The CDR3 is CASSQGLAGVEQYF. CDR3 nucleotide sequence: TGTGCCAGCAGCCAGGGACTAGCGGGAGTCGAGCAGTACTTC.

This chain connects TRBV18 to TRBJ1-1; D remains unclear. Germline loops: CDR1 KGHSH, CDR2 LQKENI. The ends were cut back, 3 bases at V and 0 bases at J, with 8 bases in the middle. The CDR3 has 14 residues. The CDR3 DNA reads TGTGCCAGCTCACCTGTGGACTTGAACACTGAAGCTTTCTTT. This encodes CASSPVDLNTEAFF.

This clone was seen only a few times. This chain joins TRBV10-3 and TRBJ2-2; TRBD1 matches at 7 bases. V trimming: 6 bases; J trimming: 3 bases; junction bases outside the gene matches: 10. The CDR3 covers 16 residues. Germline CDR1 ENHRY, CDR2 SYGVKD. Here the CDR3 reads CAIRDGQVPYTGELFF. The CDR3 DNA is TGTGCCATCAGGGACGGACAGGTCCCATACACCGGGGAGCTGTTTTTT.

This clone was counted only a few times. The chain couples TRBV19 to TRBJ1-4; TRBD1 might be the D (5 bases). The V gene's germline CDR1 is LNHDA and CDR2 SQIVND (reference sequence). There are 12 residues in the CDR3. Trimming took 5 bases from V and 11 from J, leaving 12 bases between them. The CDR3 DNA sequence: TGTGCCAGTAGTTGGGACGCTGGTAAACTGTTTTTT. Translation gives CASSWDAGKLFF.

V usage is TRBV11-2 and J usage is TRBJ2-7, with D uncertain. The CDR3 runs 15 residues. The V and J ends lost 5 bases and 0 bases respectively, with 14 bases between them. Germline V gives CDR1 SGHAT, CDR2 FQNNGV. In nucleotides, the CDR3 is TGTGCCAGCAGCCACGACCAGAAGAGCTCCTACGAGCAGTACTTC. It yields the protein CASSHDQKSSYEQYF.

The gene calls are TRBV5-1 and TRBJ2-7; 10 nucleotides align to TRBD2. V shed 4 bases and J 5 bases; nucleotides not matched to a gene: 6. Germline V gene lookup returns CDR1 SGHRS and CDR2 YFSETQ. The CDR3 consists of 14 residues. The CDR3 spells CASSKSGRADEQYF. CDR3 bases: TGCGCCAGCAGCAAAAGCGGGAGGGCCGACGAGCAGTACTTC.

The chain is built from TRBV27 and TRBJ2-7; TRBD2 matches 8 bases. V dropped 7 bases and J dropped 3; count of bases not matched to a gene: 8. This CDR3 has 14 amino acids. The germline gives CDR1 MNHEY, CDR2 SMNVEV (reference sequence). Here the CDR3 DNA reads TGTGCCAGCAACCCCAGCGGGAGAGTCTACGAGCAGTACTTC. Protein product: CASNPSGRVYEQYF.

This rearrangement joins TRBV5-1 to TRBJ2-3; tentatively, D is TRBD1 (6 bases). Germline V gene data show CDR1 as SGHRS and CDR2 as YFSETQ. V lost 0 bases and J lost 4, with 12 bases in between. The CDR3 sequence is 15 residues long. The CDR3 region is CASSLAGVDPDTQYF. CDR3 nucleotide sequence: TGCGCCAGCAGCTTGGCAGGGGTAGACCCAGATACGCAGTATTTT.

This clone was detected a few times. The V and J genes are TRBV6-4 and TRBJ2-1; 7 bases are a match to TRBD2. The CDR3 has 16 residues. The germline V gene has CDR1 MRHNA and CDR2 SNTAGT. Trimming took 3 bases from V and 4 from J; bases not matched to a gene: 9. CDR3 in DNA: TGTGCCAGCAGTGAGGCCCTAGCGGAGGCATACAATGAGCAGTTCTTC. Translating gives CASSEALAEAYNEQFF.

The DNA of the CDR3 is TGCAGCGTTGAGGAGACAGGGAGCTATGGCTACACCTTC. This codes for CSVEETGSYGYTF. The chain joins TRBV29-1 to TRBJ1-2; TRBD1 aligns across 7 bases. This CDR3 comprises 13 residues. Unmatched junction bases numbered 5, after V lost 3 bases and J lost 4 bases. CDR1 and CDR2 from the germline V gene are SQVTM and ANQGSEA.

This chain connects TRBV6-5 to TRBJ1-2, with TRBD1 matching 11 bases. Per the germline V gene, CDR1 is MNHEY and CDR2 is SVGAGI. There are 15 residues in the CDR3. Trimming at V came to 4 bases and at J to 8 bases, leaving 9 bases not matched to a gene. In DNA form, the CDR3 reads TGTGCCAGCAGTTCCGGGACAGGGGGTAGATCGGGCTACACCTTC. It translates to CASSSGTGGRSGYTF.

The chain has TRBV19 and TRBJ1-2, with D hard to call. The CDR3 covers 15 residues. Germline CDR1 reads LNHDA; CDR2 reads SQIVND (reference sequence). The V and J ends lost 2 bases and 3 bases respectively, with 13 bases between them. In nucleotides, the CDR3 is TGTGCCAGTAGTATACCCTCCAAAAAAGACTATGGCTACACCTTC. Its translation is CASSIPSKKDYGYTF.

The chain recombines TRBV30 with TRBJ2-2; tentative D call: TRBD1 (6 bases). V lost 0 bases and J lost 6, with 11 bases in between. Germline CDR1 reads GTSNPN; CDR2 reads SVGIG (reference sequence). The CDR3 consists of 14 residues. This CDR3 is CAWSVQGRPGELFF. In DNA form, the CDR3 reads TGTGCCTGGAGTGTCCAGGGGCGCCCCGGGGAGCTGTTTTTT. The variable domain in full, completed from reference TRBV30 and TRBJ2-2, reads SQTIHQWPATLVQPVGSPLSLECTVEGTSNPNLYWYRQAAGRGLQLLFYSVGIGQISSEVPQNLSASRPQDRQFILSSKKLLLSDSGFYLCAWSVQGRPGELFFGEGSRLTVL.

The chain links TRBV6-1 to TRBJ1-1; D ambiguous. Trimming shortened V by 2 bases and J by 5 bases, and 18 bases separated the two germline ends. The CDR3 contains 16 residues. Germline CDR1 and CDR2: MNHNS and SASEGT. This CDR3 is CASSEHSRGGNTEAFF. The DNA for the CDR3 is TGTGCCAGCAGTGAACATTCCCGGGGAGGTAATACTGAAGCTTTCTTT.

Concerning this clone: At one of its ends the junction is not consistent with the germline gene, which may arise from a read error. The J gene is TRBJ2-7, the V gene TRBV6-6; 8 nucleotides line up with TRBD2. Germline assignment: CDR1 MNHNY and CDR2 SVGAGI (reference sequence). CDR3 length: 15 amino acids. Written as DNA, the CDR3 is TGCGCCAGCGGGGGAATTTGGGGAAACTCCTACGAGCAGTACTTC. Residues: CASGGIWGNSYEQYF.

CDR3: CASSIAAPDRSSGNTIYF. The CDR3 DNA is TGTGCCAGTAGTATAGCGGCACCGGACAGGAGTTCTGGAAACACCATATATTTT. J is TRBJ1-3 and V is TRBV19, with TRBD1 identical over 7 bases. Looked up from germline, CDR1 is LNHDA and CDR2 is SQIVND (reference sequence). This CDR3 comprises 18 residues. Losses at the gene ends were 1 base for V and 1 base for J; bases not matched to a gene: 10.

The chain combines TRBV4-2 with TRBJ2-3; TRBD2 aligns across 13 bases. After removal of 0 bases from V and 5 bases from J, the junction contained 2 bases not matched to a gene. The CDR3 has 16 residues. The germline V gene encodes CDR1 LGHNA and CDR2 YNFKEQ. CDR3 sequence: CASSQELAGGLDTQYF. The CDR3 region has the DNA TGTGCCAGCAGCCAAGAACTAGCGGGAGGGCTAGATACGCAGTATTTT.

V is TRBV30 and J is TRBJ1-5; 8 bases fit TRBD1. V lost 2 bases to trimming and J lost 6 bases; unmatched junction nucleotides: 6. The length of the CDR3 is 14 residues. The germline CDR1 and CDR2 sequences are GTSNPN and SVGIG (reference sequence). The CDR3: CAWSLTGVGQPQHF. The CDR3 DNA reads TGTGCCTGGAGTTTGACAGGGGTTGGTCAGCCCCAGCATTTT.

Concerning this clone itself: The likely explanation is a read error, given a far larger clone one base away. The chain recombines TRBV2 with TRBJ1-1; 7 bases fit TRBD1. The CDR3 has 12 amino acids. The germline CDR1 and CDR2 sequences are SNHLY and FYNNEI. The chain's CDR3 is CAAGRGPTEASF. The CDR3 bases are TGTGCAGCCGGGAGGGGGCCCACTGAAGCTTCCTTT.

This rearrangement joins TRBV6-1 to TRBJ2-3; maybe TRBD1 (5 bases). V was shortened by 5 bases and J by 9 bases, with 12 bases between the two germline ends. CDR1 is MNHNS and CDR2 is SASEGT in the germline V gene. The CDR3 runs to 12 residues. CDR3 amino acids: CASSRQHETQYF. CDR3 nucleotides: TGTGCCAGCAGTCGACAGCACGAGACGCAGTATTTT.

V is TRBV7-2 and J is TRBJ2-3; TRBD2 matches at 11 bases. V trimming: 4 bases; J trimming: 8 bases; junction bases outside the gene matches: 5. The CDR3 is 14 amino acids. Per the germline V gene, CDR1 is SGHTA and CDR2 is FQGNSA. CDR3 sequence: CASSYSGRAGTQYF. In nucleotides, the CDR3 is TGTGCCAGCAGCTATAGCGGGAGGGCCGGTACGCAGTATTTT.

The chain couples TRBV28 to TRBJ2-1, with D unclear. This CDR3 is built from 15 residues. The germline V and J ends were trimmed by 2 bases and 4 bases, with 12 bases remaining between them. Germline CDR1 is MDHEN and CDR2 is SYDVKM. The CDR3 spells CASSLLQIPYNEQFF. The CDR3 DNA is TGTGCCAGCAGTTTACTCCAGATACCTTACAATGAGCAGTTCTTC.

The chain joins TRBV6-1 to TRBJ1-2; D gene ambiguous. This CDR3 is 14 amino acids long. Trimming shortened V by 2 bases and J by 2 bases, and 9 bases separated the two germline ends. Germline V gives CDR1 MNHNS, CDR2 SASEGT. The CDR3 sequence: CASSEWAGNYGYTF. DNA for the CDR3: TGTGCCAGCAGTGAATGGGCGGGGAACTATGGCTACACCTTC.

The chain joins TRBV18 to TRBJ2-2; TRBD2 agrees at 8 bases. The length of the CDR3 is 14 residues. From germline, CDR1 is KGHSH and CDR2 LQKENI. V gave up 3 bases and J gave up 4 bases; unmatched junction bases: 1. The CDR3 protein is CASSPGRGTGELFF. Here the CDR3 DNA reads TGTGCCAGCTCACCCGGGAGGGGCACCGGGGAGCTGTTTTTT.

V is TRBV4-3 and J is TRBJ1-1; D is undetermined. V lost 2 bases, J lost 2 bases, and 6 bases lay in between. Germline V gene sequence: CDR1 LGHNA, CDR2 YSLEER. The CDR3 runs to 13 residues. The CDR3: CASSQQSNTEAFF. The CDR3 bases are TGCGCCAGCAGCCAACAGTCAAACACTGAAGCTTTCTTT.

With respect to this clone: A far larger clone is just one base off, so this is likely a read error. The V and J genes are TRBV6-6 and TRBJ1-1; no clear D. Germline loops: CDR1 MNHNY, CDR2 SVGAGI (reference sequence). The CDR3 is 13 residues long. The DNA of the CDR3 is TGTGCCAGCAACCCTGCAGGAAACACTGAAACTTTCTTT. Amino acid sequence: CASNPAGNTETFF.

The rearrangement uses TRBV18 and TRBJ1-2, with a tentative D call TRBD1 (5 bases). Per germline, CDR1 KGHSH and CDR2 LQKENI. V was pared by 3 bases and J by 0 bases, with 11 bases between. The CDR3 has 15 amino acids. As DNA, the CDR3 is TGTGCCAGCTCACCCTCGGGACGATCTAACTATGGCTACACCTTC. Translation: CASSPSGRSNYGYTF.

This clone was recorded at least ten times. CDR3 nucleotide sequence: TGTGCCAGCAGTCCCGCGGGACAGGGACACTATGGCTACACCTTC. It encodes CASSPAGQGHYGYTF. The chain is built from TRBV28 and TRBJ1-2; TRBD1 matches 9 bases. The length of the CDR3 is 15 residues. Per the germline V gene, CDR1 is MDHEN and CDR2 is SYDVKM. The V and J ends lost 5 bases and 3 bases, in that order; junction bases with no gene match: 7.

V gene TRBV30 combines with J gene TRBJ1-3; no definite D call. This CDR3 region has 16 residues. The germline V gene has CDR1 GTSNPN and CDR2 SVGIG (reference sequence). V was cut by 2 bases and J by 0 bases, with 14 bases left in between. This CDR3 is CAWSRLGLPSGNTIYF. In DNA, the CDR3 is TGTGCCTGGAGTCGCCTCGGACTGCCCTCTGGAAACACCATATATTTT.

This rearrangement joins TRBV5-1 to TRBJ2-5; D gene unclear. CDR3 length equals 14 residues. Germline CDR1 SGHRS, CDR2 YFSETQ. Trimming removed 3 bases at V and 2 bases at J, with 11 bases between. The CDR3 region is CASSSLGTQETQYF. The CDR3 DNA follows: TGCGCCAGCAGCTCCCTGGGAACTCAAGAGACCCAGTACTTC.

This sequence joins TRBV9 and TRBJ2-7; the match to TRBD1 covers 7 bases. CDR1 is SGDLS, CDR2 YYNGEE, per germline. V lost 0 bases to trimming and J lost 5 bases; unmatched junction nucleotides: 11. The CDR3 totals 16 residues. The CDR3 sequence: CASSVGIGGRVHEQYF. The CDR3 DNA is TGTGCCAGCAGCGTAGGGATAGGGGGCAGGGTGCACGAGCAGTACTTC.

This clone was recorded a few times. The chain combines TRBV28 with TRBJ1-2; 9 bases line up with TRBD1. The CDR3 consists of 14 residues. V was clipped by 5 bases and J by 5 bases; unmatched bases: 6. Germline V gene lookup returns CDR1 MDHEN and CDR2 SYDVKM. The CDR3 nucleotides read TGTGCCAGCAGTAAACAGGGGGCGCGTTATGGCTACACCTTC. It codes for CASSKQGARYGYTF.